The 13 T cell receptor beta chains below all came from one sample that was sequenced in a study of naive and memory T cell subsets. The beta constant-region primer was an equimolar mix of two oligonucleotides covering TRBC1 and TRBC2. TCRdb processed the UMI-ligation and nested PCR reads anew with MiXCR; each CDR3 protein has one entry. Among tens of thousands of distinct CDR3 sequences listed, around 14% were seen once. The sample comprised central memory CD4+ T cells from blood. These receptors all come from a human donor in good health.

The chain couples TRBV18 to TRBJ2-7, with TRBD1 matching over 7 bases. The trim removed 3 bases at V and 6 bases at J, leaving 5 bases unmatched. In germline, CDR1 is KGHSH, CDR2 LQKENI. This CDR3 contains 13 residues. This CDR3 is CASSPDNRGEQYF. DNA of the CDR3: TGTGCCAGCTCACCCGATAACAGGGGCGAGCAGTACTTC.

V is TRBV7-8 and J is TRBJ1-3; the D gene is possibly TRBD1 (5 bases). The germline gives CDR1 SGHVS, CDR2 FQNEAQ. This CDR3 is built from 14 residues. V lost 5 bases and J 5 bases, leaving 13 bases between the germline ends. CDR3 bases: TGTGCCAGCAGCCCACCGGGACGGAGAAACACCATATATTTT. This sequence encodes CASSPPGRRNTIYF.

This clonotype was seen more than once but under ten times. The chain joins TRBV2 to TRBJ2-3; 12 bases align to TRBD2. CDR1 is SNHLY, CDR2 FYNNEI, per germline. V trimming: 1 base; J trimming: 5 bases; junction bases outside the gene matches: 1. The CDR3 has 15 residues. The CDR3 DNA follows: TGTGCCAGCAGTGAAGAACTAGCGGGAGGAGATACGCAGTATTTT. This translates into CASSEELAGGDTQYF.

This clonotype has a single count. Being one base from a much bigger clone, this may be a read error. The chain uses TRBV20-1 and TRBJ2-1, with 11 bases fitting TRBD2. J was trimmed by 4 bases and V by 4 bases; bases with no gene match: 9. This CDR3 spans 16 amino acids. From germline, CDR1 is DFQATT and CDR2 SNEGSKA (reference sequence). CDR3 in amino acids: CSATRLAGRAYNEQFF. Written as DNA, the CDR3 is TGCAGTGCTACTCGACTAGCGGGACGGGCATACAATGAGCAGTTCTTC.

This chain links TRBV6-6 with TRBJ1-2, with 7 bases lining up with TRBD1. The CDR3 runs to 13 residues. Germline assignment: CDR1 MNHNY and CDR2 SVGAGI (reference sequence). After removal of 8 bases from V and 3 bases from J, the junction contained 6 bases not matched to a gene. DNA for the CDR3: TGTGCCAGCCGGGACAGCGGTGACTATGGCTACACCTTC. It yields the protein CASRDSGDYGYTF.

The chain carries TRBV12-3 or TRBV12-4 and TRBJ2-5; D not resolved. V was clipped by 0 bases and J by 2 bases, with 7 bases between them. The CDR3 contains 14 residues. The CDR3 region is CASSLAQSQETQYF. In nucleotides, the CDR3 is TGTGCCAGCAGTTTAGCGCAGAGTCAAGAGACCCAGTACTTC.

V is TRBV4-2 and J is TRBJ2-1, with no clear D. The CDR3 consists of 16 residues. The V and J ends lost 4 bases and 5 bases respectively, with 18 bases between them. Germline CDR1 is LGHNA and CDR2 is YNFKEQ. The CDR3 DNA follows: TGTGCCAGCAGCCCGCTTGGTAACAGTGACCACAATGAGCAGTTCTTC. Amino acids: CASSPLGNSDHNEQFF.

The V call is TRBV5-1, the J call TRBJ2-3; 10 positions match TRBD2. This CDR3 is built from 16 residues. The V and J ends lost 3 bases and 2 bases, in that order; junction bases with no gene match: 6. Germline loops: CDR1 SGHRS, CDR2 YFSETQ. The DNA of the CDR3 is TGCGCCAGCAGCTCCCTTAGCGGGAGGATCACAGATACGCAGTATTTT. This sequence encodes CASSSLSGRITDTQYF.

J is TRBJ2-3 and V is TRBV7-9, with 11 bases aligning to TRBD1. Per germline, CDR1 SEHNR and CDR2 FQNEAQ (reference sequence). Germline trimming cut 4 bases from V and 4 bases from J; bases unmatched to any gene: 1. There are 14 residues in the CDR3. This CDR3 is CASSWGQGADTQYF. The CDR3 DNA reads as TGTGCCAGCAGCTGGGGACAGGGGGCAGATACGCAGTATTTT. The full variable domain, completed using reference TRBV7-9 and TRBJ2-3, is DTGVSQNPRHKITKRGQNVTFRCDPISEHNRLYWYRQTLGQGPEFLTYFQNEAQLEKSRLLSDRFSAERPKGSFSTLEIQRTEQGDSAMYLCASSWGQGADTQYFGPGTRLTVL.

This clonotype was seen ten or more times. The rearrangement joins TRBV6-2 or TRBV6-3 to TRBJ2-1, with 10 bases lining up with TRBD2. The CDR3 totals 18 residues. The germline V gene encodes CDR1 MNHEY and CDR2 SVGEGT. J lost 7 bases, V lost 7 bases, and 19 bases had no gene match. CDR3 in DNA: TGTGCCAGCATCAGGGCTAGCGGGAGTCGATCTCTAGGTAATGAGCAGTTCTTC. This sequence encodes CASIRASGSRSLGNEQFF.

This clonotype was observed at least ten times. The chain joins TRBV4-1 to TRBJ1-3; D ambiguous. The CDR3 is 16 residues long. Germline loops: CDR1 MGHRA, CDR2 YSYEKL. V lost 6 bases to trimming and J lost 0 bases, with 15 bases between them. CDR3 sequence: CASSKQQASSGNTIYF. The CDR3 DNA is TGCGCCAGCAGTAAACAGCAGGCCAGCTCTGGAAACACCATATATTTT.

This chain uses TRBV5-1 with TRBJ1-2, with D unresolved. This CDR3 comprises 14 residues. Germline CDR1 reads SGHRS; CDR2 reads YFSETQ. With 5 bases removed from V and 9 bases from J, the gap between germline ends came to 20 bases. The CDR3 DNA reads as TGCGCCAGCAGTTCCGGCGACCTCGATGCTAGCTACACCTTC. Translation: CASSSGDLDASYTF.

The rearrangement uses TRBV11-1 and TRBJ2-2, with 8 bases matching TRBD1. Losses at the gene ends were 3 bases for V and 3 bases for J; bases not matched to a gene: 3. CDR3 length: 15 residues. From germline, CDR1 is SGHAT and CDR2 FQDESV (reference sequence). CDR3 nucleotides: TGTGCCAGCAGCTTCGGGACAGGCCACACCGGGGAGCTGTTTTTT. This encodes CASSFGTGHTGELFF.